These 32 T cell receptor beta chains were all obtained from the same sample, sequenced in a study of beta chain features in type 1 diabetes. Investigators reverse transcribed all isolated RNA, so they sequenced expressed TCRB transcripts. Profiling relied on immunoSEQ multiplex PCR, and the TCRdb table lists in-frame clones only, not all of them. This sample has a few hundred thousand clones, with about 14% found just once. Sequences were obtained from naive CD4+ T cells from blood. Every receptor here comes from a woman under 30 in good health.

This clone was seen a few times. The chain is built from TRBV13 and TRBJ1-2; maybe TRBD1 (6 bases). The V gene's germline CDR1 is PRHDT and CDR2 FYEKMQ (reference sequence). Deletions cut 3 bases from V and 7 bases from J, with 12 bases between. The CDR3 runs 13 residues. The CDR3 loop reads CASSFTGSGGYTF. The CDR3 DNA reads TGTGCCAGCAGCTTTACAGGGTCGGGTGGCTACACCTTC.

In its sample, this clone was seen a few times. The CDR3 is CASSQVDKRGEAFF. As DNA, the CDR3 is TGTGCCAGCAGCCAAGTGGATAAGCGCGGTGAAGCTTTCTTT. The chain combines TRBV4-2 with TRBJ1-1; D is ambiguous. The CDR3 has 14 residues. V shed 1 base and J shed 7 bases, with 13 bases lying between them. Germline CDR1 and CDR2: LGHNA and YNFKEQ.

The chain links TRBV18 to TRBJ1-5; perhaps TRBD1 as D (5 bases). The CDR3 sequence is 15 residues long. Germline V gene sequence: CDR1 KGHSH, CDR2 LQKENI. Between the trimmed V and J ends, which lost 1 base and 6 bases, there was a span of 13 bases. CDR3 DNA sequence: TGTGCCAGCTCACCACGGGGGGTCCTAAGTCAGCCCCAGCATTTT. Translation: CASSPRGVLSQPQHF.

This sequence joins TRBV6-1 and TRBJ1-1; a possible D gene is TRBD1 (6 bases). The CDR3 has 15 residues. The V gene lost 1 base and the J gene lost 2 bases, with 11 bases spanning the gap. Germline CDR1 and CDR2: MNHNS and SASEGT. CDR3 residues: CASSEGTVYNTEAFF. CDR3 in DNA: TGTGCCAGCAGTGAAGGGACAGTCTACAACACTGAAGCTTTCTTT.

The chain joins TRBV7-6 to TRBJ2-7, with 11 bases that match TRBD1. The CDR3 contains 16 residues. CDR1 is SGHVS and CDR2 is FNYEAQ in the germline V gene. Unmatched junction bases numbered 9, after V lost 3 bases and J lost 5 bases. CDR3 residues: CASSFPGTGGENEQYF. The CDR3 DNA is TGTGCCAGCAGCTTCCCCGGGACAGGGGGTGAGAACGAGCAGTACTTC.

The CDR3 nucleotides read TGTGCCAGTAGTATTAAAGGGCGGGGGGCCGGCAATCAGCCCCAGCATTTT. Its protein is CASSIKGRGAGNQPQHF. V gene TRBV19 combines with J gene TRBJ1-5, with TRBD1 as a possible D gene (6 bases). V lost 3 bases and J 2 bases, leaving 17 bases between the germline ends. The CDR3 has 17 residues. The V gene's germline CDR1 is LNHDA and CDR2 SQIVND (reference sequence).

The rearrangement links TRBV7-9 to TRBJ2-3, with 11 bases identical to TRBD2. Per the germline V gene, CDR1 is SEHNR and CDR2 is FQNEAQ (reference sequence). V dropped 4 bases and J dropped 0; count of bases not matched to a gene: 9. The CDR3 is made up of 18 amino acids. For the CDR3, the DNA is TGTGCCAGCAGCTCCCCCCCTCGACTAGCGGGAAGCACAGATACGCAGTATTTT. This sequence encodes CASSSPPRLAGSTDTQYF. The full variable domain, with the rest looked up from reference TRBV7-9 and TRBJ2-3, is DTGVSQNPRHKITKRGQNVTFRCDPISEHNRLYWYRQTLGQGPEFLTYFQNEAQLEKSRLLSDRFSAERPKGSFSTLEIQRTEQGDSAMYLCASSSPPRLAGSTDTQYFGPGTRLTVL.

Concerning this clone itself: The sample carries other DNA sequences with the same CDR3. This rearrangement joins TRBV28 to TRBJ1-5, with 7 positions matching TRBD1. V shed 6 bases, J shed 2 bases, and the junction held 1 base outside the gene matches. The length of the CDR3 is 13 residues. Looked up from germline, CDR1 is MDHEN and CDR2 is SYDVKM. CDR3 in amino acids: CASRGTGNQPQHF. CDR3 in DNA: TGTGCCAGCAGAGGGACAGGCAATCAGCCCCAGCATTTT.

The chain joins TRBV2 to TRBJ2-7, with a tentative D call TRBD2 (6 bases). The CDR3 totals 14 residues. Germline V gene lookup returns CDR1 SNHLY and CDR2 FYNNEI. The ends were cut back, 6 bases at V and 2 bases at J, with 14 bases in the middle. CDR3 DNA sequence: TGTGCCAGCAGACTCGCGGAGGGCACCTACGAGCAGTACTTC. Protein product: CASRLAEGTYEQYF.

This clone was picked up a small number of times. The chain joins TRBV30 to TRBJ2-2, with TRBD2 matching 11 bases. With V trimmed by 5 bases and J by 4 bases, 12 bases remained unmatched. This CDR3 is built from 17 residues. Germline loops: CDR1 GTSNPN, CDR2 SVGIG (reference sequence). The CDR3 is CAWAPGLAVRGTGELFF. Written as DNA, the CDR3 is TGTGCCTGGGCGCCGGGACTAGCGGTGCGAGGCACCGGGGAGCTGTTTTTT. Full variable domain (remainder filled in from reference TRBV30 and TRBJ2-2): SQTIHQWPATLVQPVGSPLSLECTVEGTSNPNLYWYRQAAGRGLQLLFYSVGIGQISSEVPQNLSASRPQDRQFILSSKKLLLSDSGFYLCAWAPGLAVRGTGELFFGEGSRLTVL.

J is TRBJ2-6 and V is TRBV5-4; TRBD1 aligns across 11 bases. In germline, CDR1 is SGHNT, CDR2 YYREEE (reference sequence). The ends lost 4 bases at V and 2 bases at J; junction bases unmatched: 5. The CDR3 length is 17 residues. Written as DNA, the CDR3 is TGTGCCAGCAGCCCTAGGACAGGGGGCCCTGGGGCCAACGTCCTGACTTTC. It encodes CASSPRTGGPGANVLTF.

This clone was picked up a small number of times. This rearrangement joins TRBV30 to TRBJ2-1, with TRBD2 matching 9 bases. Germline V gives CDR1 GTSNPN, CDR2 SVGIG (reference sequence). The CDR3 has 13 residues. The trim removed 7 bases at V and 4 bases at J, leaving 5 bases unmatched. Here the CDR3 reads CAYSGSNYNEQFF. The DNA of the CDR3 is TGTGCCTATAGCGGGAGCAATTACAATGAGCAGTTCTTC.

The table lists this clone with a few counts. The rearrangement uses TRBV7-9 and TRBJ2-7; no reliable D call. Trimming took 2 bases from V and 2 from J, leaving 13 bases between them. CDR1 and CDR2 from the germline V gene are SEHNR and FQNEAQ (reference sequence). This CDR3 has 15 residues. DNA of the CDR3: TGTGCCAGCAGCTTAAACAGCAGGCAAACCTACGAGCAGTACTTC. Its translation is CASSLNSRQTYEQYF.

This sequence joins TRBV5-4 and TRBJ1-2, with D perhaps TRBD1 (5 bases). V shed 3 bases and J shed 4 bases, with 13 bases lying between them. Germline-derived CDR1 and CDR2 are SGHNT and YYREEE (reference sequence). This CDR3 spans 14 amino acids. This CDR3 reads CASSSGGTAYGYTF. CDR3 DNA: TGTGCCAGCAGCTCGGGGGGAACAGCCTATGGCTACACCTTC.

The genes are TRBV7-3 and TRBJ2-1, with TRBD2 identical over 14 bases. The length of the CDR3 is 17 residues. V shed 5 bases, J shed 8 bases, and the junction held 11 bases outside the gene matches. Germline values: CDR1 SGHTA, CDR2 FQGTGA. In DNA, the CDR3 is TGTGCCAGCAGCCCGCGACTAGCGGGAGGGCCGGGGTATGAGCAGTTCTTC. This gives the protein CASSPRLAGGPGYEQFF.

The CDR3 DNA reads TGTGCCAGCAGCTTAGCGCAGGGGCAGGGGGGCAATCAGCCCCAGCATTTT. Translation gives CASSLAQGQGGNQPQHF. This rearrangement joins TRBV7-9 to TRBJ1-5, with 7 bases fitting TRBD1. V shed 0 bases and J 2 bases; nucleotides not matched to a gene: 7. This CDR3 contains 17 residues. Germline assignment: CDR1 SEHNR and CDR2 FQNEAQ (reference sequence).

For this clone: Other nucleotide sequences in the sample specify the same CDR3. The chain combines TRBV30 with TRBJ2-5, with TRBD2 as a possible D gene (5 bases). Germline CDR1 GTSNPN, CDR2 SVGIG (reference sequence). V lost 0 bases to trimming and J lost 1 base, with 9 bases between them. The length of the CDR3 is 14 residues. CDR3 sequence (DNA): TGTGCCTGGAGTGTGGCTAGCTTCCAAGAGACCCAGTACTTC. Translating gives CAWSVASFQETQYF.

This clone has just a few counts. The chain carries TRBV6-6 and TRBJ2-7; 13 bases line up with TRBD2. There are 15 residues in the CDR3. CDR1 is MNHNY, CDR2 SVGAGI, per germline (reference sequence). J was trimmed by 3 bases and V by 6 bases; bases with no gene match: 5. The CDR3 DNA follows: TGTGCCAGCAGCCCGGGACTAGCGGGAATCTACGAGCAGTACTTC. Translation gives CASSPGLAGIYEQYF.

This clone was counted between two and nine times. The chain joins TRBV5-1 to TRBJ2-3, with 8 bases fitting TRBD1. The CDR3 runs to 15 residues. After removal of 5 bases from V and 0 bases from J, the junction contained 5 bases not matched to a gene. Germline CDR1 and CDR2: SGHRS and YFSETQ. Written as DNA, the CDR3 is TGCGCCAGCAGGGGACAGGTTACTAGCACAGATACGCAGTATTTT. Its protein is CASRGQVTSTDTQYF.

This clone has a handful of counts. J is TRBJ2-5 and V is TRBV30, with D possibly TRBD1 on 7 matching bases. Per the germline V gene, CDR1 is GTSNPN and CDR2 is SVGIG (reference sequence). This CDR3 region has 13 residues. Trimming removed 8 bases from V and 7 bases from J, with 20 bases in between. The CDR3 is CAGGTEWGVTQYF. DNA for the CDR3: TGTGCCGGAGGGACAGAATGGGGTGTGACCCAGTACTTC.

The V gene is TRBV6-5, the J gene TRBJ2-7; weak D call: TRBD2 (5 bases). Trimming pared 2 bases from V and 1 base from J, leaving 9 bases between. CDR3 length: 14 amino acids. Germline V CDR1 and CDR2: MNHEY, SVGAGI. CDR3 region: CASSYGRRSYEQYF. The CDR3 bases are TGTGCCAGCAGTTACGGGAGACGGTCCTACGAGCAGTACTTC.

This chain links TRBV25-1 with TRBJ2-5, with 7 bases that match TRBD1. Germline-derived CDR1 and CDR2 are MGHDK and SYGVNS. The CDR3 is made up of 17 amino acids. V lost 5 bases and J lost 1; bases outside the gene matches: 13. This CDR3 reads CASSSYIRDRVQETQYF. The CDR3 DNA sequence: TGTGCCAGCAGTTCCTATATCCGGGACAGAGTCCAAGAGACCCAGTACTTC.

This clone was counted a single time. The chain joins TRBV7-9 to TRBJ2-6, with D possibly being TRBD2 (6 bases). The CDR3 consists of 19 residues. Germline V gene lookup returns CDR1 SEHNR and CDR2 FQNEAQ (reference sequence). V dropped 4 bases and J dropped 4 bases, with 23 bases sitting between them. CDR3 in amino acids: CASSYLPGLPRSGANVLTF. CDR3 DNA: TGTGCCAGCAGCTATCTCCCGGGACTTCCAAGGTCCGGGGCCAACGTCCTGACTTTC.

The CDR3 sequence: CAWSAGREAPAFF. The CDR3 DNA sequence: TGTGCCTGGAGTGCGGGGCGGGAGGCCCCGGCGTTCTTC. The chain is built from TRBV30 and TRBJ2-1; 8 bases map to TRBD2. CDR3 length: 13 residues. The germline V gene encodes CDR1 GTSNPN and CDR2 SVGIG (reference sequence). Losses at the gene ends were 1 base for V and 15 bases for J; bases not matched to a gene: 11.

The CDR3, as DNA: TGTGCCAGCAGCGTTGGACAGGGAATTAGGAGCTACACCTTC. Translating gives CASSVGQGIRSYTF. The chain employs TRBV9 and TRBJ1-2, with TRBD1 matching 8 bases. The CDR3 runs 14 residues. The germline V gene encodes CDR1 SGDLS and CDR2 YYNGEE. V lost 2 bases, J lost 9 bases, and 9 bases stayed unmatched.

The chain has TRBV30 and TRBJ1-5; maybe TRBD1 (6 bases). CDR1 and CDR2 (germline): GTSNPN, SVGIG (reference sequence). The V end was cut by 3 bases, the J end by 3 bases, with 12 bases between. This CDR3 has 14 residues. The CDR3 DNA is TGTGCCTGGAGGGACAGTACCCCCAATCAGCCCCAGCATTTT. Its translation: CAWRDSTPNQPQHF.

CDR3 in DNA: TGCAGCGTTGCAGCACAGAGTTACATGAACCTTGAAGCTTTCTTT. Protein product: CSVAAQSYMNLEAFF. The chain has TRBV29-1 and TRBJ1-1; D not certain. Germline values: CDR1 SQVTM, CDR2 ANQGSEA. V was pared by 4 bases and J by 7 bases, with 22 bases between. This CDR3 has 15 amino acids.

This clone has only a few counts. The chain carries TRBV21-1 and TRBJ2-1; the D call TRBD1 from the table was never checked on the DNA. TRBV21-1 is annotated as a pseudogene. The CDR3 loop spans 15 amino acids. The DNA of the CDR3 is TGTGCCAGCAGCTTCAGGGGGCTGGCTGGACATGAGCAGTTCTTC. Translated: CASSFRGLAGHEQFF.

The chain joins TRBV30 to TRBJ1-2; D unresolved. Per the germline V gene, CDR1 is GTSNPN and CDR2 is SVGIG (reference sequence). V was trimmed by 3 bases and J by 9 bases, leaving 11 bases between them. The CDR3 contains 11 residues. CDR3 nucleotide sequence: TGTGCCTGGAGGGAGATAAGGCGCTACACCTTC. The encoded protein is CAWREIRRYTF. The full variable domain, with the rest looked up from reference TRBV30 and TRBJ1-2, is SQTIHQWPATLVQPVGSPLSLECTVEGTSNPNLYWYRQAAGRGLQLLFYSVGIGQISSEVPQNLSASRPQDRQFILSSKKLLLSDSGFYLCAWREIRRYTFGSGTRLTVV.

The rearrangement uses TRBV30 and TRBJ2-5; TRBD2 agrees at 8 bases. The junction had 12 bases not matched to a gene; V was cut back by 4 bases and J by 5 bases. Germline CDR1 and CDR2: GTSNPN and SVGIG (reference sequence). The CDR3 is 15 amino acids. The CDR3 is CAWTSGGQPRETQYF. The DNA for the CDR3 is TGTGCCTGGACGAGCGGGGGACAACCAAGGGAGACCCAGTACTTC.

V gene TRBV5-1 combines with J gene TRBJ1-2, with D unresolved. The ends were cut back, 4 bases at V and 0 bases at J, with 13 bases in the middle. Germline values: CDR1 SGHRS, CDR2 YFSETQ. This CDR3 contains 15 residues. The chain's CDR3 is CASSPSGPANYGYTF. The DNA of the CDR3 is TGCGCCAGCAGCCCGTCTGGCCCTGCTAACTATGGCTACACCTTC.

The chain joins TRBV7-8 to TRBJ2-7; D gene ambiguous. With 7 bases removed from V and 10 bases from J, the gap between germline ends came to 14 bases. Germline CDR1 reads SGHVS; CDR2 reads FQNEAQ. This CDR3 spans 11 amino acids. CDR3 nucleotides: TGTGCCAGCACTCGTATTGGGCGCCAGTACTTC. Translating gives CASTRIGRQYF.